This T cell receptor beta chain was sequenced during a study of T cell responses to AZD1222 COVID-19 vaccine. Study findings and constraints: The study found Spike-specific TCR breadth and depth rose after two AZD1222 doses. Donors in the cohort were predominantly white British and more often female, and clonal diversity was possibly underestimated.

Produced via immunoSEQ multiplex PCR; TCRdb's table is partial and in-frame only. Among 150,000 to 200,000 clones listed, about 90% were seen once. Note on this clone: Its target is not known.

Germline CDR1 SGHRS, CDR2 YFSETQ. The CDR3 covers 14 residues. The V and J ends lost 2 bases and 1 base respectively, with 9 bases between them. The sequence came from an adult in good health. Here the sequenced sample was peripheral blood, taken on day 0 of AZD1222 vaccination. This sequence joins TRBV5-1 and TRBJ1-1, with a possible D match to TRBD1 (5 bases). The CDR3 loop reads CASSLNQGNTEAFF. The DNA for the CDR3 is TGCGCCAGCAGCTTAAATCAGGGGAACACTGAAGCTTTCTTT.